These T cell receptor beta chains were read from a single sample in a study of cytomegalovirus exposure and HLA in healthy donors. Profiling relied on immunoSEQ multiplex PCR, and the TCRdb table lists in-frame clones only, not all of them. Counted here are roughly 110,000 clones, less than 85% occurring once; the ten biggest clones make up less than 2.5%. Sample: PBMCs. The receptors were gathered from a man between 18 and 29 years old in good health and CMV-seronegative. CDR3s include the opening cysteine and the closing phenylalanine or tryptophan. Fields, in order: clone size, J gene, V gene, D gene, CDR3 protein, CDR3 DNA. The D gene is left open where the match is weak. Size values are once, few and many counts, or a class for expanded clones, and some rows have none.

size: NA; J: TRBJ2-7; V: TRBV5-1; D: NA; CDR3: CASSPEGRTYEQYF; DNA: TGCGCCAGCAGCCCGGAGGGACGGACCTACGAGCAGTACTTC
size: once; J: TRBJ2-2; V: TRBV27; D: TRBD2; CDR3: CASRSGGVTGELFF; DNA: TGTGCCAGCAGAAGCGGGGGTGTCACCGGGGAGCTGTTTTTT
size: NA; J: TRBJ1-5; V: TRBV28; D: NA; CDR3: CASRQGWESNQPQHF; DNA: TGTGCCAGCAGACAGGGTTGGGAAAGCAATCAGCCCCAGCATTTT
size: NA; J: TRBJ2-3; V: TRBV13; D: TRBD1; CDR3: CASSLRGGQGPADTQYF; DNA: TGTGCCAGCAGCTTACGAGGGGGCCAAGGTCCCGCAGATACGCAGTATTTT
size: NA; J: TRBJ1-5; V: TRBV28; D: NA; CDR3: CASSLGEWQPQHF; DNA: TGTGCCAGCAGTTTAGGGGAGTGGCAGCCCCAGCATTTT
size: NA; J: TRBJ1-6; V: TRBV5-6; D: TRBD1; CDR3: CASSVTGTGVRNSPLHF; DNA: TGTGCCAGCAGCGTCACCGGGACAGGGGTTAGGAATTCACCCCTCCACTTT
size: NA; J: TRBJ1-1; V: TRBV7-8; D: TRBD1; CDR3: CASHPDREYAEAFF; DNA: TGTGCCAGCCACCCCGACAGGGAATATGCTGAAGCTTTCTTT
size: NA; J: TRBJ2-7; V: TRBV29-1; D: NA; CDR3: CSVEDRDNSYEQYF; DNA: TGCAGCGTTGAAGATCGAGACAACTCCTACGAGCAGTACTTC
size: NA; J: TRBJ2-7; V: TRBV5-1; D: NA; CDR3: CASSPPGAWGGNEQYF; DNA: TGCGCCAGCAGCCCCCCCGGGGCCTGGGGAGGAAACGAGCAGTACTTC
size: NA; J: TRBJ1-5; V: TRBV19; D: NA; CDR3: CASSIGSGQKNQPQHF; DNA: TGTGCCAGTAGTATAGGTTCTGGGCAGAAGAATCAGCCCCAGCATTTT
size: NA; J: TRBJ2-4; V: TRBV5-1; D: NA; CDR3: CASSVGSDTQNIQYF; DNA: TGCGCCAGCAGCGTAGGTAGCGACACTCAAAACATTCAGTACTTC
size: few; J: TRBJ1-4; V: TRBV19; D: NA; CDR3: CASSTGYLEKLFF; DNA: TGTGCCAGTAGTACCGGTTATTTAGAAAAACTGTTTTTT
size: few; J: TRBJ1-6; V: TRBV7-8; D: NA; CDR3: CASSTNTGSNSPLHF; DNA: TGTGCCAGCAGCACCAATACAGGGTCAAATTCACCCCTCCACTTT
size: NA; J: TRBJ2-1; V: TRBV29-1; D: TRBD2; CDR3: CSVVGSGGSKEQFF; DNA: TGCAGCGTTGTTGGTAGCGGGGGGTCCAAGGAGCAGTTCTTC
size: NA; J: TRBJ1-1; V: TRBV28; D: TRBD1; CDR3: CASSLRPRGRDAEAFF; DNA: TGTGCCAGCAGTTTACGTCCCAGGGGGCGGGATGCTGAAGCTTTCTTT
size: NA; J: TRBJ2-5; V: TRBV28; D: TRBD1; CDR3: CASSKAGTDPTQYF; DNA: TGTGCCAGCAGTAAAGCCGGGACAGACCCTACCCAGTACTTC
size: NA; J: TRBJ1-5; V: TRBV6-5; D: NA; CDR3: CASSYSPNQPQHF; DNA: TGTGCCAGCAGTTACTCTCCGAATCAGCCCCAGCATTTT
size: medium-sized; J: TRBJ2-3; V: TRBV7-8; D: NA; CDR3: CASSLTGPSTDTQYF; DNA: TGTGCCAGCAGCTTAACAGGACCTAGCACAGATACGCAGTATTTT
size: NA; J: TRBJ2-1; V: TRBV5-1; D: TRBD2; CDR3: CASSFTASGGRINEQFF; DNA: TGCGCCAGCAGCTTCACTGCTAGCGGGGGTAGGATCAATGAGCAGTTCTTC
size: NA; J: TRBJ2-2; V: TRBV19; D: NA; CDR3: CASSIDGRVETGELFF; DNA: TGTGCCAGTAGTATAGATGGGCGGGTTGAGACCGGGGAGCTGTTTTTT
size: NA; J: TRBJ2-2; V: TRBV5-8; D: NA; CDR3: CASSPRRAQNTGELFF; DNA: TGTGCCAGCAGTCCCCGGCGGGCTCAGAACACCGGGGAGCTGTTTTTT
size: NA; J: TRBJ1-1; V: TRBV27; D: NA; CDR3: CASSLSRRQGMNTEAFF; DNA: TGTGCCAGCAGTTTATCGAGGAGGCAGGGGATGAACACTGAAGCTTTCTTT
size: few; J: TRBJ1-6; V: TRBV14; D: NA; CDR3: CASSPSVITGPLHF; DNA: TGTGCCAGCAGCCCCTCGGTTATCACAGGTCCCCTCCACTTT
size: NA; J: TRBJ2-7; V: TRBV28; D: TRBD1; CDR3: CASRLTGAYEQYF; DNA: TGTGCCAGCAGACTCACAGGGGCCTACGAGCAGTACTTC
size: NA; J: TRBJ2-2; V: TRBV5-1; D: NA; CDR3: CASSAGMNTGELFF; DNA: TGCGCCAGCAGCGCGGGGATGAACACCGGGGAGCTGTTTTTT
size: once; J: TRBJ2-7; V: TRBV5-1; D: TRBD1; CDR3: CASSLGGQWLEQYF; DNA: TGCGCCAGCAGCTTGGGGGGACAGTGGCTCGAGCAGTACTTC
size: NA; J: TRBJ2-5; V: TRBV6-1; D: NA; CDR3: CASREPGKEQYF; DNA: TGTGCCAGCAGAGAGCCGGGAAAGGAGCAGTACTTC
size: NA; J: TRBJ1-6; V: TRBV9; D: NA; CDR3: CASGVGQGSPLHF; DNA: TGTGCTTCTGGAGTGGGGCAAGGTTCACCCCTCCACTTT
size: NA; J: TRBJ1-6; V: TRBV5-4; D: TRBD1; CDR3: CATRQGISSSPLHF; DNA: TGTGCCACCCGACAGGGAATTTCCTCTTCACCCCTCCACTTT
size: NA; J: TRBJ2-5; V: TRBV12-5; D: NA; CDR3: CASGLARATGTQQETQYF; DNA: TGTGCTAGTGGTTTGGCTCGCGCTACCGGGACACAGCAAGAGACCCAGTACTTC
size: few; J: TRBJ1-5; V: TRBV4-3; D: NA; CDR3: CASSEGAGDNNQPQHF; DNA: TGCGCCAGCAGCGAAGGAGCAGGGGACAATAATCAGCCCCAGCATTTT
size: NA; J: TRBJ2-5; V: TRBV4-1; D: TRBD2; CDR3: CASSPSGLQETQYF; DNA: TGCGCCAGCAGCCCTAGCGGGCTCCAAGAGACCCAGTACTTC
size: few; J: TRBJ2-5; V: TRBV7-7; D: TRBD1; CDR3: CASSLRWSGQGQETQYF; DNA: TGTGCCAGCAGCTTACGATGGTCGGGACAGGGACAAGAGACCCAGTACTTC
size: NA; J: TRBJ1-2; V: TRBV7-3; D: NA; CDR3: CASSPRAGKGYTF; DNA: TGTGCCAGCAGCCCCAGGGCGGGGAAGGGCTACACCTTC
size: NA; J: TRBJ2-3; V: TRBV4-3; D: TRBD2; CDR3: CASSQDAGGTDTQYF; DNA: TGCGCCAGCAGCCAAGATGCGGGGGGAACAGATACGCAGTATTTT
size: NA; J: TRBJ2-3; V: TRBV18; D: NA; CDR3: CASSFITRISTDTQYF; DNA: TGTGCCAGCTCCTTCATAACCAGAATTAGCACAGATACGCAGTATTTT
size: NA; J: TRBJ2-5; V: TRBV18; D: NA; CDR3: CASSPAGGETQYF; DNA: TGTGCCAGCTCACCGGCAGGGGGGGAGACCCAGTACTTC
size: NA; J: TRBJ2-5; V: TRBV7-8; D: TRBD1; CDR3: CASSLPSGQGDETQYF; DNA: TGTGCCAGCAGCCTCCCTTCCGGACAGGGGGACGAGACCCAGTACTTC
size: NA; J: TRBJ2-7; V: TRBV11-2; D: NA; CDR3: CASSYSTYEQYF; DNA: TGTGCCAGCAGCTACTCAACTTACGAGCAGTACTTC
size: NA; J: TRBJ2-5; V: TRBV5-1; D: NA; CDR3: CASSSGFETQYF; DNA: TGCGCCAGCAGCTCGGGTTTCGAGACCCAGTACTTC
size: NA; J: TRBJ1-1; V: TRBV18; D: NA; CDR3: CASSPAGRIMNTEAFF; DNA: TGTGCCAGCTCACCGGCTGGCAGAATTATGAACACTGAAGCTTTCTTT
size: NA; J: TRBJ1-5; V: TRBV7-9; D: TRBD1; CDR3: CASSPGQERQPQHF; DNA: TGTGCCAGCAGCCCCGGACAGGAACGTCAGCCCCAGCATTTT
size: NA; J: TRBJ1-2; V: TRBV6-1; D: NA; CDR3: CASTQATPGYTF; DNA: TGTGCCAGCACCCAGGCAACGCCTGGCTACACCTTC
size: few; J: TRBJ2-1; V: TRBV9; D: TRBD1; CDR3: CASGQGNEQFF; DNA: TGTGCCAGCGGACAGGGCAATGAGCAGTTCTTC
size: NA; J: TRBJ1-6; V: TRBV4-2; D: TRBD1; CDR3: CASSRELTGYSPLHF; DNA: TGTGCCAGCAGCCGGGAGTTGACAGGGTATTCACCCCTCCACTTT
size: NA; J: TRBJ2-1; V: TRBV7-3; D: NA; CDR3: CASSLTPIAGTPYNEQFF; DNA: TGTGCCAGCAGCTTAACTCCTATAGCCGGGACACCGTACAATGAGCAGTTCTTC
size: NA; J: TRBJ2-3; V: TRBV13; D: NA; CDR3: CASSLDRGITDTQYF; DNA: TGTGCCAGCAGCTTAGATCGCGGGATTACAGATACGCAGTATTTT
size: NA; J: TRBJ2-3; V: TRBV9; D: NA; CDR3: CASSSAGHTDTQYF; DNA: TGTGCCAGCAGCTCTGCAGGACACACAGATACGCAGTATTTT
size: NA; J: TRBJ2-7; V: TRBV11-2; D: NA; CDR3: CASSLDRIYEQYF; DNA: TGTGCCAGCAGCTTAGACAGAATCTACGAGCAGTACTTC